The 14 T cell receptor beta chains presented below share a single source sample, sequenced in a study of glioma-infiltrating T cells (dated by TCRdb to 2016 to 2017). Sequencing was performed on an Illumina MiSeq. The iRepertoire nested amplicon-rescue multiplex PCR (arm-PCR) platform was used to amplify TCR alpha and beta CDR3 regions from RNA. TCRdb reanalyzed the raw reads on its own, using fastp at Q25 for trimming and MiXCR for clone calling, and kept in-frame beta chains. Each CDR3 protein appears once, grouped with its most common genes and DNA. The sample records around 350,000 distinct CDR3 sequences, roughly two fifths of which are singletons. Jointly, the top ten make up more than 10% of the sample. The material sequenced was glioma tissue, nonneoplastic brain tissue, or PBMCs (not recorded which). These receptors were taken from a human donor with low-grade glioma or glioblastoma, undergoing nonglioma brain surgery, or in good health (not recorded which).

This clonotype has ten or more counts. The chain uses TRBV20-1 and TRBJ1-2; TRBD1 is a possible D gene (5 bases). The CDR3 spans 13 residues. Per germline, CDR1 DFQATT and CDR2 SNEGSKA (reference sequence). The V end was cut by 5 bases, the J end by 8 bases, with 18 bases between. CDR3 nucleotide sequence: TGCAGTGCTGCAAGTGGGGCTACGAGAGGCTACACCTTC. This gives the protein CSAASGATRGYTF.

This clonotype was seen more than once but under ten times. The rearrangement joins TRBV19 to TRBJ2-3; D gene uncertain. V lost 4 bases and J 9 bases, leaving 11 bases between the germline ends. CDR1 is LNHDA and CDR2 is SQIVND in the germline V gene (reference sequence). CDR3 length: 12 residues. The CDR3 spells CASSTRRNTQYF. The CDR3 region has the DNA TGTGCCAGTAGTACCCGTAGAAACACGCAGTATTTT.

This clonotype was detected a few times. The chain couples TRBV28 to TRBJ2-2, with 7 bases aligning to TRBD1. Germline loops: CDR1 MDHEN, CDR2 SYDVKM. This CDR3 has 17 residues. The V and J ends lost 7 bases and 0 bases, in that order; junction bases with no gene match: 11. The DNA of the CDR3 is TGTGCCAGCACCCCATCTCTCGACAGGGCGAACACCGGGGAGCTGTTTTTT. Protein: CASTPSLDRANTGELFF.

This clonotype was seen many times. The chain joins TRBV28 to TRBJ2-1, with D unresolved. Trimming pared 5 bases from V and 0 bases from J, leaving 5 bases between. Germline V lookup: CDR1 MDHEN, CDR2 SYDVKM. This CDR3 comprises 13 residues. This chain's CDR3 is CASSLISYNEQFF. CDR3 DNA: TGTGCCAGCAGTCTGATCTCCTACAATGAGCAGTTCTTC.

The table lists this clonotype with a few counts. The V call is TRBV7-9, the J call TRBJ1-5; D is unclear. The CDR3 loop spans 15 amino acids. Germline V CDR1 and CDR2: SEHNR, FQNEAQ (reference sequence). V was pared by 2 bases and J by 1 base, with 9 bases between. The CDR3 loop is CASSLTNRSNQPQHF. CDR3 nucleotide sequence: TGTGCCAGCAGCTTAACTAACAGAAGCAATCAGCCCCAGCATTTT. The variable domain in full, completed from reference TRBV7-9 and TRBJ1-5, reads DTGVSQNPRHKITKRGQNVTFRCDPISEHNRLYWYRQTLGQGPEFLTYFQNEAQLEKSRLLSDRFSAERPKGSFSTLEIQRTEQGDSAMYLCASSLTNRSNQPQHFGDGTRLSIL.

In this sample, this clonotype turned up a few times. The rearrangement links TRBV7-9 to TRBJ2-3, with D possibly being TRBD2 (6 bases). The CDR3 length is 18 residues. Trimming removed 2 bases at V and 4 bases at J, with 22 bases between. CDR1 is SEHNR and CDR2 is FQNEAQ in the germline V gene (reference sequence). DNA of the CDR3: TGTGCCAGCAGCTTACTACGGCAGCCAGCGGGTGTTGCAGATACGCAGTATTTT. Amino acids: CASSLLRQPAGVADTQYF.

The chain uses TRBV20-1 and TRBJ1-5, with 9 positions matching TRBD1. Germline CDR1 DFQATT, CDR2 SNEGSKA (reference sequence). The CDR3 covers 14 residues. V dropped 2 bases and J dropped 7; count of bases not matched to a gene: 6. The CDR3 DNA follows: TGCAGTGCTAGATCCAGGACAGGGGTCCAGCCCCAGCATTTT. It yields the protein CSARSRTGVQPQHF.

As regards this clonotype: This sequence may be a read error, since a much larger clone differs from it by one base. This chain joins TRBV6-5 and TRBJ2-1; D uncertain. The V gene's germline CDR1 is MNHEY and CDR2 SVGAGI. The CDR3 covers 14 residues. The CDR3 here is CASSYSKGLNERFF. The CDR3 bases are TGTGCCAGCAGTTACTCAAAGGGTTTGAATGAGCGGTTCTTC.

On this clonotype itself: With a much larger clone just one base away, this may be a read error. The chain combines TRBV27 with TRBJ2-7, with D perhaps matching TRBD1 (5 bases). Germline V lookup: CDR1 MNHEY, CDR2 SMNVEV (reference sequence). This CDR3 has 15 residues. CDR3 nucleotide sequence: TGTGCCAGCAGTTTCCAAGTGGCAGGGCCCTACGAGGAGTACTTC. Protein: CASSFQVAGPYEEYF.

The chain has TRBV4-2 and TRBJ2-1; 8 bases match TRBD2. Germline-derived CDR1 and CDR2 are LGHNA and YNFKEQ. Trimming cost V 6 bases and J 7 bases; bases outside gene matches: 11. The length of the CDR3 is 15 residues. This chain's CDR3 is CASRRPGGPKNEQFF. CDR3 DNA sequence: TGTGCCAGCAGGCGGCCGGGAGGGCCGAAGAATGAGCAGTTCTTC.

The count of this clonotype is one. One base away lies a much larger clone, so this may be a sequencing read error. The CDR3 loop reads CASSFITGTDRQYF. The DNA of the CDR3 is TGTGCCAGCAGTTTCATTACAGGGACAGATAGGCAGTATTTT. The chain couples TRBV28 to TRBJ2-3; 7 nucleotides match TRBD1. The CDR3 runs 14 residues. Germline CDR1 reads MDHEN; CDR2 reads SYDVKM.

In its sample, this clonotype was seen a few times. V and J are TRBV6-2 or TRBV6-3 and TRBJ1-4; no clear D gene. The ends were cut back, 5 bases at V and 8 bases at J, with 9 bases in the middle. CDR3 length: 12 residues. CDR1 MNHEY and CDR2 SVGEGT come from the germline V gene. This CDR3 reads CASSPGKEKLFF. The CDR3 DNA follows: TGTGCCAGCAGTCCAGGAAAAGAAAAACTGTTTTTT.

V usage is TRBV5-4 and J usage is TRBJ1-1; 8 positions match TRBD1. With V trimmed by 1 base and J by 5 bases, 10 bases remained unmatched. Germline V gene lookup returns CDR1 SGHNT and CDR2 YYREEE (reference sequence). The CDR3 sequence is 16 residues long. The CDR3 here is CASSLPGQGGTTEAFF. CDR3 DNA sequence: TGTGCCAGCAGCTTGCCCGGACAGGGAGGAACGACTGAAGCTTTCTTT. Using reference TRBV5-4 and TRBJ1-1 for the parts outside the CDR3, the full variable domain is ETGVTQSPTHLIKTRGQQVTLRCSSQSGHNTVSWYQQALGQGPQFIFQYYREEENGRGNFPPRFSGLQFPNYSSELNVNALELDDSALYLCASSLPGQGGTTEAFFGQGTRLTVV.

Details on this clonotype: An end of the junction differs from the germline gene, which may be a read error. The chain combines TRBV15 with TRBJ1-5; 8 nucleotides match TRBD1. CDR1 and CDR2 from the germline V gene are LNHNV and YYDKDF (reference sequence). The CDR3 covers 13 residues. The CDR3 DNA is TGTGCCGCCAGCAGAGATGTTGACGACAGGGGGCATTTT. It translates to CAASRDVDDRGHF.